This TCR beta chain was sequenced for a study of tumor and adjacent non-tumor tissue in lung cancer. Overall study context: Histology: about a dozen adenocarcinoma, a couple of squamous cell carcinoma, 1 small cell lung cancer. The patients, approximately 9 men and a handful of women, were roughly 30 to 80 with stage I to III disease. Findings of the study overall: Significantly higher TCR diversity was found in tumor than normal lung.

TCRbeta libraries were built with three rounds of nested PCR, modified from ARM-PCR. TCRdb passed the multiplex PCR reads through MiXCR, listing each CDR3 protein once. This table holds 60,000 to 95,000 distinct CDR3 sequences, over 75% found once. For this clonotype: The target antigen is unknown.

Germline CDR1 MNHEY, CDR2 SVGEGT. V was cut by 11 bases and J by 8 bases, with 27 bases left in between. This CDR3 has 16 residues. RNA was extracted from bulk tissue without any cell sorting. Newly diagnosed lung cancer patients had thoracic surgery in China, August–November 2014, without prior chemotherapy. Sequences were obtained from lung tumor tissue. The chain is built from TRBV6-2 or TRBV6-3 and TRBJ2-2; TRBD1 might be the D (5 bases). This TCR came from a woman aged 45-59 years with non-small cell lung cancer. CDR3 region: CACGRLGHRLTGELFF. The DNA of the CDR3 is TGTGCCTGCGGTCGCCTTGGACACAGGCTAACAGGGGAGCTGTTTTTT.